The 15 T cell receptor beta chains below come from one sample, sequenced in a study of neurological immune-mediated disorders. Time point: longitudinal time-point 2. From the 5' RACE reads, TCRdb called clonotypes with MiXCR, one entry per CDR3 protein. The sample records 84,000 or so distinct CDR3 sequences, 13% being singletons. What was sequenced was PBMCs. These TCRs come from a female donor with HTLV-1-associated myelopathy (HAM/TSP).

V is TRBV12-3 or TRBV12-4 and J is TRBJ1-2; no clear D gene. The CDR3 loop spans 15 amino acids. V was trimmed by 7 bases and J by 12 bases, leaving 27 bases between them. This CDR3 is CASTLRANDQGGHTF. The DNA for the CDR3 is TGTGCCAGCACATTAAGGGCCAATGACCAAGGAGGCCACACCTTC.

This clonotype was recorded at least ten times. The chain has TRBV18 and TRBJ1-2; 8 bases line up with TRBD1. Germline V gene data show CDR1 as KGHSH and CDR2 as LQKENI. The CDR3 is 16 residues long. With V trimmed by 6 bases and J by 6 bases, 15 bases remained unmatched. The chain's CDR3 is CASSPTVTGGIDGYTF. CDR3 nucleotides: TGTGCCAGCTCGCCGACGGTAACAGGGGGAATAGATGGCTACACCTTC.

This clonotype has ten or more counts. The chain links TRBV5-1 to TRBJ2-7; D is undetermined. CDR3 length: 11 amino acids. Germline loops: CDR1 SGHRS, CDR2 YFSETQ. The germline V and J ends were trimmed by 5 bases and 0 bases, with 3 bases remaining between them. CDR3 sequence reads: CASRLSYEQYF. CDR3 DNA sequence: TGCGCCAGCAGACTCTCCTACGAGCAGTACTTC.

This clonotype was detected ten times or more. The rearrangement joins TRBV5-1 to TRBJ2-1, with a weak D call TRBD2 (5 bases). The CDR3 totals 14 residues. The V gene lost 6 bases and the J gene lost 4 bases, with 14 bases spanning the gap. Germline loops: CDR1 SGHRS, CDR2 YFSETQ. CDR3 protein: CASTIERPYNEQFF. The CDR3 bases are TGCGCCAGCACTATCGAGCGGCCATACAATGAGCAGTTCTTC.

This clonotype was seen at least ten times. The chain is built from TRBV5-1 and TRBJ2-5; no definite D call. Trimming removed 4 bases at V and 2 bases at J, with 6 bases between. The CDR3 has 12 residues. Germline V gene sequence: CDR1 SGHRS, CDR2 YFSETQ. CDR3 residues: CASSNRQETQYF. The CDR3 DNA reads as TGCGCCAGCAGCAACCGACAAGAGACCCAGTACTTC.

The chain is built from TRBV10-1 and TRBJ2-7; no clear D. Deletions cut 2 bases from V and 4 bases from J, with 9 bases between. Germline CDR1 is WNHNN and CDR2 is SYGVQD (reference sequence). This CDR3 spans 13 amino acids. As DNA, the CDR3 is TGCGCCAGCAGTGAGACAGTGACTTACGAGCAGTACTTC. It encodes CASSETVTYEQYF.

This clonotype was detected only once. The chain combines TRBV28 with TRBJ2-5; no clear D gene. From germline, CDR1 is MDHEN and CDR2 SYDVKM. This CDR3 contains 14 residues. The V end lost 6 bases, the J end lost 6 bases, and 17 bases lay between the germline ends. This chain's CDR3 is CASRNPGRGQTQYF. Here the CDR3 DNA reads TGTGCCAGCAGGAACCCTGGACGTGGACAGACCCAGTACTTC.

This clonotype was observed many times. V is TRBV5-5 and J is TRBJ2-1, with D perhaps TRBD1 (6 bases). The CDR3 length is 13 residues. V was cut by 3 bases and J by 8 bases, with 12 bases left in between. The germline CDR1 and CDR2 sequences are SGHKS and YYEKEE (reference sequence). For the CDR3, the DNA is TGTGCCAGCAGCTCCCTCGGGACACATGAGCAGTTCTTC. Translated, it gives CASSSLGTHEQFF.

The chain carries TRBV27 and TRBJ1-2; D is unclear. Per the germline V gene, CDR1 is MNHEY and CDR2 is SMNVEV (reference sequence). The ends were cut back, 0 bases at V and 2 bases at J, with 4 bases in the middle. The CDR3 sequence is 13 residues long. CDR3 bases: TGTGCCAGCAGTTTATCTATCAACTATGGCTACACCTTC. This codes for CASSLSINYGYTF.

This clonotype has a count of ten or more. V and J are TRBV11-3 and TRBJ2-7; no reliable D call. Between the trimmed V and J ends, which lost 3 bases and 0 bases, there was a span of 12 bases. This CDR3 region has 15 residues. Germline V gene sequence: CDR1 SGHNT, CDR2 YENEEA. The CDR3 sequence is CASSFTTGSSYEQYF. The DNA of the CDR3 is TGTGCCAGCAGCTTCACAACCGGTTCCTCCTACGAGCAGTACTTC.

This clonotype has ten or more counts. The chain is built from TRBV4-1 and TRBJ2-2; TRBD2 matches at 10 bases. The CDR3 has 22 amino acids. The V segment lost 3 bases and the J segment 1 base; nucleotides outside the gene matches: 20. CDR1 and CDR2 (germline): MGHRA, YSYEKL. This CDR3 reads CASSQIWTAGGPKLGNTGELFF. In DNA, the CDR3 is TGCGCCAGCAGCCAGATCTGGACAGCGGGGGGGCCAAAATTAGGGAACACCGGGGAGCTGTTTTTT.

This clonotype was observed at least ten times. The gene calls are TRBV4-1 and TRBJ2-5; 7 bases align to TRBD1. In germline, CDR1 is MGHRA, CDR2 YSYEKL. V gave up 1 base and J gave up 3 bases; unmatched junction bases: 2. The CDR3 is 14 amino acids. The CDR3 region is CASSQGGTEETQYF. CDR3 nucleotides: TGCGCCAGCAGCCAAGGGGGGACAGAAGAGACCCAGTACTTC.

This clonotype was picked up many times. The chain employs TRBV21-1 and TRBJ2-7. TRBV21-1 is designated a pseudogene. The CDR3 loop spans 17 amino acids. The CDR3 loop is CASSKVGCHSSSYEQYF. The CDR3 bases are TGTGCCAGCAGCAAAGTCGGTTGCCACTCGAGCTCCTACGAGCAGTACTTC.

In its sample, this clonotype was seen a few times. The germline gene is not matched at one end of the junction; a read error may be the cause. CDR3 region: CSARINHETQYF. Written as DNA, the CDR3 is TGCAGTGCTAGAATTAACCACGAGACCCAGTACTTC. The chain recombines TRBV20-1 with TRBJ2-5; D gene ambiguous. From germline, CDR1 is DFQATT and CDR2 SNEGSKA (reference sequence). There are 12 residues in the CDR3.

In its sample, this clonotype ranks as medium-sized. The rearrangement uses TRBV25-1 and TRBJ1-5; D remains unclear. With 1 base removed from V and 5 bases from J, the gap between germline ends came to 9 bases. The CDR3 runs to 14 residues. The germline V gene encodes CDR1 MGHDK and CDR2 SYGVNS. As DNA, the CDR3 is TGTGCCAGCAGTGAATCTGGAAGTTATCAGCCCCAGCATTTT. Protein: CASSESGSYQPQHF. Using reference TRBV25-1 and TRBJ1-5 for the parts outside the CDR3, the full variable domain is EADIYQTPRYLVIGTGKKITLECSQTMGHDKMYWYQQDPGMELHLIHYSYGVNSTEKGDLSSESTVSRIRTEHFPLTLESARPSHTSQYLCASSESGSYQPQHFGDGTRLSIL.